The 12 T cell receptor beta chains presented below share a single source sample, sequenced in a study of blood T cells in healthy people across ages. It was with a sample-barcoded 5' primer and a J-beta primer mix that a second PCR of roughly 6 to 11 cycles was run. From the 5' RACE reads, TCRdb called clonotypes with MiXCR, one entry per CDR3 protein. Of 800,000 or so distinct CDR3 sequences detected, about 59% appear once; the ten largest clones hold about a quarter. Source material: blood. Receptors were obtained from a man aged 25-40 years in good health.

V gene TRBV7-2 combines with J gene TRBJ1-1, with 12 bases fitting TRBD1. V lost 4 bases to trimming and J lost 5 bases; unmatched junction nucleotides: 11. Germline V lookup: CDR1 SGHTA, CDR2 FQGNSA. The CDR3 spans 17 residues. CDR3 protein: CASSSGQGARRRTEAFF. CDR3 nucleotides: TGTGCCAGCAGCTCGGGACAGGGGGCGAGGAGAAGGACTGAAGCTTTCTTT.

This clonotype was seen only once. This chain uses TRBV20-1 with TRBJ1-1, with D unresolved. The germline V gene has CDR1 DFQATT and CDR2 SNEGSKA (reference sequence). V lost 2 bases and J lost 1, with 11 bases in between. CDR3 length: 14 residues. The CDR3 DNA is TGCAGTGCTAGACTCCGCCGGGGGAACACTGAAGCTTTCTTT. This translates into CSARLRRGNTEAFF.

This rearrangement joins TRBV11-2 to TRBJ1-1, with a possible D match to TRBD1 (6 bases). CDR1 and CDR2 from the germline V gene are SGHAT and FQNNGV. The CDR3 extends over 13 amino acids. V lost 4 bases and J lost 7, with 13 bases in between. Here the CDR3 DNA reads TGTGCCAGCAGCTACGGGGGGCCAAATGAAGCTTTCTTT. It specifies CASSYGGPNEAFF.

This clonotype has more than one count but fewer than ten. The genes are TRBV7-2 and TRBJ2-1, with D possibly being TRBD1 or TRBD2 (5 bases each). The germline V gene has CDR1 SGHTA and CDR2 FQGNSA. V was cut by 0 bases and J by 0 bases, with 9 bases left in between. There are 16 residues in the CDR3. CDR3 sequence: CASSLAGTSSYNEQFF. The DNA for the CDR3 is TGTGCCAGCAGCTTAGCGGGGACCAGCTCCTACAATGAGCAGTTCTTC.

The V and J genes are TRBV6-6 and TRBJ2-6; D is ambiguous. Germline V gene lookup returns CDR1 MNHNY and CDR2 SVGAGI (reference sequence). This CDR3 has 14 amino acids. V lost 5 bases, J lost 2 bases, and 7 bases lay in between. The CDR3 spells CASSQRAGANVLTF. DNA of the CDR3: TGTGCCAGCAGTCAAAGGGCTGGGGCCAACGTCCTGACTTTC.

The rearrangement links TRBV12-3 or TRBV12-4 to TRBJ2-2, with 9 bases fitting TRBD1. The CDR3 covers 15 residues. J lost 6 bases, V lost 3 bases, and 5 bases had no gene match. CDR3 sequence (DNA): TGTGCCAGCAGTTTTGGGGACAGGGAGGCCGGGGAGCTGTTTTTT. Translated: CASSFGDREAGELFF.

The chain uses TRBV7-2 and TRBJ2-1; 9 bases are a match to TRBD2. V lost 4 bases to trimming and J lost 4 bases; unmatched junction nucleotides: 11. Germline V lookup: CDR1 SGHTA, CDR2 FQGNSA. The CDR3 runs 17 residues. CDR3 protein: CASSWGAGGPGYNEQFF. CDR3 bases: TGTGCCAGCAGCTGGGGCGCGGGGGGGCCGGGATACAATGAGCAGTTCTTC.

This chain uses TRBV6-2 or TRBV6-3 with TRBJ2-5; D gene uncertain. Germline assignment: CDR1 MNHEY and CDR2 SVGEGT. The CDR3 extends over 13 amino acids. Between the trimmed V and J ends, which lost 7 bases and 1 base, there was a span of 10 bases. CDR3: CASKVLTQETQYF. The CDR3 DNA sequence: TGTGCCAGCAAAGTTCTAACCCAAGAGACCCAGTACTTC.

The chain is built from TRBV18 and TRBJ1-1; no clear D gene. The CDR3 covers 14 residues. Trimming stripped 5 bases from V and 1 base from J, with 11 bases between. The germline CDR1 and CDR2 sequences are KGHSH and LQKENI. CDR3 in DNA: TGTGCCAGCTCATTTGCTGGAGAGAACACTGAAGCTTTCTTT. It is translated as CASSFAGENTEAFF.

The chain uses TRBV27 and TRBJ1-2; TRBD1 matches at 9 bases. J was trimmed by 4 bases and V by 3 bases; bases with no gene match: 6. The CDR3 is 15 residues long. Germline-derived CDR1 and CDR2 are MNHEY and SMNVEV (reference sequence). CDR3 nucleotides: TGTGCCAGCAGTTTTACAGGGGGCGCGGGCTATGGCTACACCTTC. It is translated as CASSFTGGAGYGYTF.

This sequence joins TRBV28 and TRBJ2-5; TRBD1 agrees at 7 bases. The CDR3 is 17 residues long. The V and J ends lost 5 bases and 4 bases, in that order; junction bases with no gene match: 16. CDR1 is MDHEN and CDR2 is SYDVKM in the germline V gene. The CDR3 sequence is CASSRSILTGELETQYF. The CDR3 DNA reads as TGTGCCAGCAGTCGATCGATCTTAACAGGGGAGCTAGAGACCCAGTACTTC.

The chain joins TRBV9 to TRBJ2-5; TRBD2 matches 12 bases. J lost 4 bases, V lost 2 bases, and 6 bases had no gene match. This CDR3 is 16 amino acids long. CDR1 and CDR2 (germline): SGDLS, YYNGEE. CDR3 amino acids: CASSVLAGGGTETQYF. As DNA, the CDR3 is TGTGCCAGCAGCGTTCTAGCGGGAGGGGGGACAGAGACCCAGTACTTC.